The entry that follows covers one T cell receptor beta chain sequence. Its antigen target is currently unknown. Per-base quality was not reported, and no clone a single base away is much larger than it. V drops 6 bases and J drops 0 bases, leaving 14 bases in between. Spanning cysteine to phenylalanine, the CDR3 consists of 15 amino acids. Only the CDR3 part of the read is kept: 45 bases, read in frame from the first base. CDR1 and CDR2 are drawn from the germline V gene: SNHLY, FYNNEI. The method behind the library was the immunoSEQ multiplex PCR assay. Drawn from immuneACCESS, this table holds only the in-frame rearrangements with V and J called that TCRdb kept. Clones are partly lost; checked studies trace under half to an unresolved V gene and leave the rest unexplained. This sample comprises fewer than 45,000 clones, 72% of them detected only once. Clones ranked in the top ten supply roughly a tenth of the sample.

The study evaluated CTLA-4 blockade (ipilimumab) given together with focal radiation therapy in patients who had chemo-refractory metastatic non-small-cell lung cancer. This sample stems from a study of radiotherapy plus CTLA-4 blockade in lung cancer (dated by TCRdb to about 2018). Regarding the study in general: Objective responses occurred in 18% of enrolled patients, and 25% to 40% achieved disease control.

What the research found in general, with its limitations: The strongest predictors of response, as reported, were early dynamic changes in blood T cell clones along with a rise in serum interferon-beta after radiation. After treatment with radiotherapy and ipilimumab, TCR clones that came from tumors expanded in the peripheral blood.

The sample was peripheral blood, taken from a patient treated with radiotherapy plus ipilimumab. Recombination linked TRBV2 to TRBJ1-1; there is no confident call for the D gene. The source of this sequence is a human donor with non-small cell lung cancer who had stable disease on radiotherapy plus ipilimumab. The sequenced DNA: TGTGCCAGCAGCCGGAGCGTTAACATGAACACTGAAGCTTTCTTT. This encodes CASSRSVNMNTEAFF.